The following is a T cell receptor (beta chain) sequence with its context. This clonotype was recorded many times. Its antigen is still unknown. Base quality data are lacking; no much larger clone is found one base away. The record originates from a study of spatial heterogeneity in lung cancer (dated by TCRdb to the late 2010s). About the study as a whole: Beta-chain transcripts were consistently detected in greater numbers than alpha-chain transcripts, which likely reflected higher beta-chain transcript abundance. In tumor regions, TCR transcript counts showed a strong correlation with a T cell transcriptional module score derived from matched bulk RNA-seq. In the raw uncorrected reads, each unique combination of TCR and UMI appeared on average more than ten times. In non-small cell lung cancer, the study quantitatively compared TCR alpha and beta repertoires across several tumor regions, matched nontumor lung, and blood. Nonsynonymous mutation counts, determined by whole-exome sequencing of tumor tissue, were related to TCR repertoire features. Both alpha and beta chains were TCR-sequenced in around 230 tumor regions, about 64 matched nontumor lung samples and around 54 PBMC samples obtained at surgery. What the work shows at the level of the full study, not this receptor alone: The number of expanded intratumoral alpha and beta TCRs correlated with the tumor nonsynonymous mutation count. Additional single-cell paired TCR alpha and beta sequencing was considered necessary to confirm, at a functional level, the hypothesis that regional TCRs recognize regional mutations. Counts of ubiquitous and regional expanded TCRs were found to correlate with counts of ubiquitous and regional nonsynonymous mutations, respectively. Estimated TCR-seq coverage of tumor T cells was only about 7.2% for alpha chains and 13% for beta chains.

Library method: 5' RACE. TCRdb shows the sequencer as NextSeq 500. To allow correction of PCR and sequencing errors, the TCR library protocol tagged every TCR cDNA molecule with a unique molecular identifier. Concerning the study's data processing: TCR identification, UMI-based error correction and CDR3 extraction were performed with Decombinator tools. Expanded TCRs were defined as those above a frequency of 2 per 1,000, corresponding to the top 1% of the tumor frequency distribution. Expanded tumor TCRs statistically deemed absent (corrected P<0.05) from at least one tumor region were classed as regional, and all other expanded tumor TCRs were classed as ubiquitous. Renyi diversity was computed with the R vegan package after each repertoire had been subsampled 100 times to 5,000 TCRs. To build CDR3 similarity networks, amino acid triplet string-kernel similarity was used, and CDR3s were connected when their pairwise similarity was above 0.82. The raw public data were reprocessed by TCRdb itself: fastp quality trimming at Q25, MiXCR clonotype calling, in-frame beta chains only. Here each entry gathers all rows of one CDR3 protein and keeps the most common genes and DNA. These V and J calls originate from TCRdb's pipeline instead of the authors' own analysis. In this sample the table shows about 10,000 distinct CDR3 sequences, about 6.5% of which occur a single time. The ten top clones hold less than 8.5% of the sample.

The time point tag for this specimen amounts to: sample taken at primary tumor resection. Donors were about 70 patients with early-stage, untreated non-small cell lung cancer from the lung TRACERx cohort. TCR sequencing used whole RNA extracted from tumor and nontumor lung tissue, or from cryopreserved PBMC samples, without cell sorting. A patient was chosen for TCR sequencing only when enough RNA was available from at least two tumor regions. Before selection, tumor and adjacent nontumor lung specimens were reviewed by a lung pathologist. From the cysteine up to the phenylalanine, the CDR3 has a length of 15 residues. Here the CDR3 DNA is all that survives: 45 bases in frame from base 1. Per the germline V gene, MNHEY is the CDR1 and SVGEGT is the CDR2. Trimming removed 3 bases from V and 9 bases from J; the gene matches leave 8 bases unexplained.

Source: lung tumor tissue, taken at surgery. The chain uses TRBV6-2 or TRBV6-3 and TRBJ2-1, and 10 junction bases match TRBD2. This sequence was found in a female donor with early-stage non-small cell lung cancer. CDR3 loop: CASSYFLAGDGEQFF. DNA sequence: TGTGCCAGCAGTTATTTCCTAGCGGGAGATGGTGAGCAGTTCTTC.